One sample yielded the 31 T cell receptor beta chains listed below, sequenced in a study of blood T cell repertoires in COVID-19. Using immunoSEQ multiplex PCR, the repertoire was profiled, and TCRdb retains in-frame clones only, with some absent. This table holds some 51,000 clones, 65% to 90% found once. Sequenced material: peripheral blood. All receptors derive from a man in his fifties or sixties with acute or convalescent COVID-19.

The chain employs TRBV7-9 and TRBJ2-3; TRBD2 matches at 7 bases. V was pared by 5 bases and J by 2 bases, with 13 bases of the junction left unmatched. Germline V gene data show CDR1 as SEHNR and CDR2 as FQNEAQ (reference sequence). The CDR3 is made up of 17 amino acids. In DNA, the CDR3 is TGTGCCAGCAGCCGAAATCTAGCGGCAACCCCCACAGATACGCAGTATTTT. It translates to CASSRNLAATPTDTQYF.

This chain connects TRBV4-2 to TRBJ2-4, with 8 bases lining up with TRBD2. This CDR3 has 23 residues. V was pared by 0 bases and J by 6 bases, with 28 bases of the junction left unmatched. Germline V gives CDR1 LGHNA, CDR2 YNFKEQ. CDR3 in DNA: TGTGCCAGCAGCCAAGAGAGTTGGAGCGGGAGCCTGGGGGGGAAGAGGTATGCAAACATTCAGTACTTC. Translation: CASSQESWSGSLGGKRYANIQYF.

The chain is built from TRBV11-2 and TRBJ2-1; possibly TRBD2 for D (6 bases). The V end was cut by 1 base, the J end by 3 bases, with 16 bases between. Looked up from germline, CDR1 is SGHAT and CDR2 is FQNNGV. This CDR3 spans 17 amino acids. Written as DNA, the CDR3 is TGTGCCAGCAGCTTAGGGGCGGCGGGGAGGAACTACAATGAGCAGTTCTTC. Translating gives CASSLGAAGRNYNEQFF. Full variable domain (rest looked up from reference TRBV11-2 and TRBJ2-1): EAGVAQSPRYKIIEKRQSVAFWCNPISGHATLYWYQQILGQGPKLLIQFQNNGVVDDSQLPKDRFSAERLKGVDSTLKIQPAKLEDSAVYLCASSLGAAGRNYNEQFFGPGTRLTVL.

The chain joins TRBV11-3 to TRBJ2-1; 8 bases line up with TRBD2. With V trimmed by 6 bases and J by 5 bases, 6 bases remained unmatched. The CDR3 length is 14 residues. Germline assignment: CDR1 SGHNT and CDR2 YENEEA. CDR3 DNA: TGTGCCAGCAGACCCGGGGGGGCCAACAATGAGCAGTTCTTC. Its protein product is CASRPGGANNEQFF.

J is TRBJ1-6 and V is TRBV11-2; weak D call: TRBD1 (6 bases). The V gene lost 5 bases and the J gene lost 8 bases, with 10 bases spanning the gap. The CDR3 loop spans 13 amino acids. Germline V lookup: CDR1 SGHAT, CDR2 FQNNGV. CDR3 bases: TGTGCCAGCAGCCCTGGGGGCTATTCACCCCTCCACTTT. It encodes CASSPGGYSPLHF.

The chain joins TRBV7-2 to TRBJ1-2; 10 nucleotides match TRBD1. The CDR3 loop spans 13 amino acids. Trimming took 5 bases from V and 6 from J; bases not matched to a gene: 3. Germline loops: CDR1 SGHTA, CDR2 FQGNSA. The CDR3 region has the DNA TGTGCCAGCAGCCCGGACAGGGGGGATGGCTACACCTTC. Residues: CASSPDRGDGYTF.

V gene TRBV5-1 combines with J gene TRBJ1-2; TRBD1 might be the D (6 bases). With 4 bases removed from V and 2 bases from J, the gap between germline ends came to 15 bases. Looked up from germline, CDR1 is SGHRS and CDR2 is YFSETQ. The CDR3 is 15 residues long. CDR3 nucleotide sequence: TGCGCCAGCAGCCCGGGCCCGCAGGGGAACTATGGCTACACCTTC. As protein: CASSPGPQGNYGYTF.

This clone was observed a handful of times. The chain combines TRBV6-2 or TRBV6-3 with TRBJ2-1, with 12 bases lining up with TRBD2. The CDR3 consists of 18 residues. Trimming removed 4 bases from V and 6 bases from J; junction bases left unmatched: 13. CDR1 MNHEY and CDR2 SVGEGT come from the germline V gene. The CDR3 sequence: CASSFRLAGDAWVNEQFF. CDR3 DNA sequence: TGTGCCAGCAGTTTCCGACTAGCGGGGGATGCCTGGGTCAATGAGCAGTTCTTC.

The CDR3 DNA follows: TGTGCCAGCTCAAGTACAGGGGGATCGATGAACACTGAAGCTTTCTTT. Protein: CASSSTGGSMNTEAFF. The genes are TRBV18 and TRBJ1-1, with 8 bases aligning to TRBD1. Trimming cost V 5 bases and J 0 bases; bases outside gene matches: 8. The CDR3 is made up of 16 amino acids. Per germline, CDR1 KGHSH and CDR2 LQKENI.

The table lists this clone with a count of one. The chain is built from TRBV6-5 and TRBJ2-2; possible D gene TRBD2, 5 bases. The V gene's germline CDR1 is MNHEY and CDR2 SVGAGI. The CDR3 contains 15 residues. The V and J ends lost 0 bases and 7 bases respectively, with 12 bases between them. The CDR3 DNA sequence: TGTGCCAGCAGTTACTCGCGAGGGTCCGGCGGGGAGCTGTTTTTT. Translated, it gives CASSYSRGSGGELFF.

The CDR3 nucleotides are TGTGCCAGCTGGGGACATGGACTAGTTGGGACCCAGTACTTC. This translates into CASWGHGLVGTQYF. V and J are TRBV3-1 (or the pseudogene TRBV3-2) and TRBJ2-5; TRBD2 is a possible D gene (7 bases). Germline V gene data show CDR1 as LGHDT and CDR2 as YNNKEL (reference sequence). CDR3 length equals 14 residues. Trimming took off 8 bases at V and 7 bases at J, with 20 bases between the two ends.

The chain joins TRBV28 to TRBJ1-2, with a tentative D call TRBD1 (5 bases). Germline CDR1 MDHEN, CDR2 SYDVKM. V lost 6 bases and J lost 4, with 15 bases in between. The CDR3 loop spans 14 amino acids. CDR3 in DNA: TGTGCCAGCAGCTCAGGGACTTTTGCCTATGGCTACACCTTC. Amino acids: CASSSGTFAYGYTF.

The sample holds one count of this clone. The V and J genes are TRBV7-2 and TRBJ2-1; 8 bases are a match to TRBD1. The CDR3 is 15 amino acids. In germline, CDR1 is SGHTA, CDR2 FQGNSA. Trimming removed 6 bases from V and 2 bases from J; junction bases left unmatched: 6. This CDR3 reads CASRRTGRTYNEQFF. CDR3 nucleotide sequence: TGTGCCAGCAGAAGGACAGGGAGGACCTACAATGAGCAGTTCTTC.

The V gene is TRBV27, the J gene TRBJ2-3; 11 nucleotides line up with TRBD2. Germline V gene lookup returns CDR1 MNHEY and CDR2 SMNVEV (reference sequence). V lost 5 bases and J lost 7; bases outside the gene matches: 8. There are 15 residues in the CDR3. The CDR3 sequence is CASSLTSGSPNTQYF. CDR3 DNA: TGTGCCAGCAGTCTAACTAGCGGGAGTCCAAATACGCAGTATTTT.

The V gene is TRBV6-5, the J gene TRBJ1-2, with D possibly TRBD1 on 6 matching bases. The CDR3 loop spans 11 amino acids. Trimming removed 4 bases from V and 13 bases from J, with 13 bases in between. Germline V CDR1 and CDR2: MNHEY, SVGAGI. CDR3 sequence (DNA): TGTGCCAGCAGTTTACAGGGAAACGTCACCTTC. It codes for CASSLQGNVTF.

The CDR3 sequence: CASRPWDFISPFF. DNA of the CDR3: TGTGCCAGCAGGCCTTGGGACTTTATCTCGCCGTTCTTC. V is TRBV27 and J is TRBJ2-1, with D perhaps matching TRBD2 (6 bases). The CDR3 is made up of 13 amino acids. Trimming stripped 6 bases from V and 15 bases from J, with 21 bases between. Per germline, CDR1 MNHEY and CDR2 SMNVEV (reference sequence).

The chain joins TRBV2 to TRBJ1-4, with D uncertain. CDR3 length equals 15 residues. Germline V gives CDR1 SNHLY, CDR2 FYNNEI. Trimming pared 2 bases from V and 5 bases from J, leaving 12 bases between. CDR3 loop: CASSESRVGNEKLFF. CDR3 in DNA: TGTGCCAGCAGTGAATCGAGGGTAGGGAATGAAAAACTGTTTTTT. The full variable domain, rest sourced from reference TRBV2 and TRBJ1-4, is EPEVTQTPSHQVTQMGQEVILRCVPISNHLYFYWYRQILGQKVEFLVSFYNNEISEKSEIFDDQFSVERPDGSNFTLKIRSTKLEDSAMYFCASSESRVGNEKLFFGSGTQLSVL.

This clone showed up just once. The chain links TRBV4-3 to TRBJ2-7, with TRBD1 matching 7 bases. This CDR3 is 16 amino acids long. V lost 0 bases, J lost 3 bases, and 8 bases stayed unmatched. Germline V gene lookup returns CDR1 LGHNA and CDR2 YSLEER. CDR3 nucleotides: TGCGCCAGCAGCCAAGATTGGATCGGGACAGTCTACGAGCAGTACTTC. Translating gives CASSQDWIGTVYEQYF.

The chain joins TRBV5-1 to TRBJ2-7; the D gene is possibly TRBD1 (5 bases). The CDR3 totals 14 residues. V gave up 2 bases and J gave up 2 bases, with 11 bases separating them. In germline, CDR1 is SGHRS, CDR2 YFSETQ. The CDR3 here is CASSLAGPPYEQYF. CDR3 nucleotides: TGCGCCAGCAGCTTAGCAGGGCCTCCCTACGAGCAGTACTTC.

The chain carries TRBV5-6 and TRBJ2-1; 11 nucleotides align to TRBD2. The CDR3 is 16 amino acids. Germline assignment: CDR1 SGHDT and CDR2 YYEEEE. V lost 2 bases to trimming and J lost 7 bases; unmatched junction nucleotides: 8. The CDR3 DNA reads TGTGCCAGCAGCTTTTTGGGGACTAGCGGATTAAATGAGCAGTTCTTC. The encoded protein is CASSFLGTSGLNEQFF.

The V and J genes are TRBV6-5 and TRBJ1-5, with unresolved D. V shed 4 bases and J shed 4 bases, with 11 bases lying between them. In germline, CDR1 is MNHEY, CDR2 SVGAGI. This CDR3 is 14 amino acids long. The CDR3 region has the DNA TGTGCCAGCAGTTTGATAACAGATAATCAGCCCCAGCATTTT. It codes for CASSLITDNQPQHF.

The chain is built from TRBV19 and TRBJ2-3; the match to TRBD2 covers 7 bases. The CDR3 sequence is 15 residues long. Per the germline V gene, CDR1 is LNHDA and CDR2 is SQIVND (reference sequence). Losses at the gene ends were 10 bases for V and 3 bases for J; bases not matched to a gene: 13. CDR3 sequence: CAIASGGGMTDTQYF. The CDR3 DNA reads TGTGCCATCGCCTCGGGAGGCGGGATGACAGATACGCAGTATTTT.

The chain carries TRBV4-2 and TRBJ2-2, with 9 bases aligning to TRBD2. Germline V gives CDR1 LGHNA, CDR2 YNFKEQ. The V gene end was trimmed by 4 bases and the J gene end by 4 bases; junction bases not matched to a gene: 10. CDR3 length: 17 residues. For the CDR3, the DNA is TGTGCCAGCAGCCCATTAGCGGGGGAGATGAGCACCGGGGAGCTGTTTTTT. Residues: CASSPLAGEMSTGELFF.

This clone appeared once. V is TRBV21-1 and J is TRBJ2-7; TRBD2 is the table's D call, not checked against the DNA. TRBV21-1 constitutes a pseudogene. The CDR3 consists of 15 residues. The CDR3 DNA is TGTGCCAGCAGCGGGTTAGCGGGTACGACCTACGAGCAGTACTTC. It is translated as CASSGLAGTTYEQYF.

The J gene is TRBJ1-5, the V gene TRBV24-1; no reliable D call. The V gene lost 4 bases and the J gene lost 0 bases, with 9 bases spanning the gap. There are 15 residues in the CDR3. The V gene's germline CDR1 is KGHDR and CDR2 SFDVKD. In nucleotides, the CDR3 is TGTGCCACCAGTGACCCCTTGTATAGCAATCAGCCCCAGCATTTT. The encoded protein is CATSDPLYSNQPQHF.

This chain joins TRBV3-1 (or the pseudogene TRBV3-2) and TRBJ2-7, with D possibly TRBD2 on 6 matching bases. Germline V gives CDR1 LGHDT, CDR2 YNNKEL (reference sequence). CDR3 length: 15 residues. The V and J ends lost 1 base and 2 bases respectively, with 12 bases between them. The DNA for the CDR3 is TGTGCCAGCAGCCAAGGGGGACTTCTCGCCTACGAGCAGTACTTC. It specifies CASSQGGLLAYEQYF.

The rearrangement uses TRBV12-3 or TRBV12-4 and TRBJ2-7; D is perhaps TRBD1 (6 bases). With 7 bases removed from V and 7 bases from J, the gap between germline ends came to 17 bases. The CDR3 contains 13 residues. The CDR3 loop reads CASMRGRGWEQYF. CDR3 DNA sequence: TGTGCCAGCATGCGCGGCAGGGGTTGGGAGCAGTACTTC.

The rearrangement uses TRBV6-6 and TRBJ1-6; D uncertain. V lost 6 bases and J lost 9, with 15 bases in between. Germline loops: CDR1 MNHNY, CDR2 SVGAGI (reference sequence). This CDR3 is 14 amino acids long. CDR3 coding DNA: TGTGCCAGCAGCAACGGTTTTAATAGTTCACCCCTCCACTTT. This sequence encodes CASSNGFNSSPLHF.

V and J are TRBV6-2 or TRBV6-3 and TRBJ1-3; 8 nucleotides match TRBD1. Germline V lookup: CDR1 MNHEY, CDR2 SVGEGT. With 5 bases clipped from V and 2 bases from J, the junction kept 5 bases outside the gene matches. The CDR3 is made up of 15 amino acids. As DNA, the CDR3 is TGTGCCAGCAGTCGACAGGGGATGGCTGGAAACACCATATATTTT. It translates to CASSRQGMAGNTIYF.

V usage is TRBV7-9 and J usage is TRBJ2-1; TRBD1 might be the D (5 bases). The CDR3 has 12 amino acids. Germline CDR1 SEHNR, CDR2 FQNEAQ (reference sequence). V lost 10 bases and J 4 bases, leaving 11 bases between the germline ends. CDR3 in DNA: TGTGCCACCTCCAGGGATTACAATGAGCAGTTCTTC. As protein: CATSRDYNEQFF.

The chain joins TRBV7-2 to TRBJ2-7, with a possible D match to TRBD2 (6 bases). The germline V and J ends were trimmed by 4 bases and 3 bases, with 16 bases remaining between them. This CDR3 has 15 residues. Germline assignment: CDR1 SGHTA and CDR2 FQGNSA. The CDR3 region is CASSWGGGDIYEQYF. DNA for the CDR3: TGTGCCAGCAGCTGGGGAGGCGGTGACATCTACGAGCAGTACTTC.